This T cell receptor (beta chain) was found in a study of CD4+ T cells in melanoma. For this clone: Its cognate antigen is unknown.

Repertoires were generated with immunoSEQ multiplex PCR, while TCRdb's copy carries only in-frame clones and drops some. The sample consists of more than 9,500 clones, 70% to 80% of them appearing once. The CDR3 is 14 amino acids. With V trimmed by 3 bases and J by 6 bases, 8 bases remained unmatched. Germline V CDR1 and CDR2: SGHVS, FQNEAQ. Study results and caveats: A reported correlation linked neoantigen-specific CD4+ T cells to CD8+, macrophage and B cell function. Diverse differentiation states were reported for melanoma neoantigen-specific CD4+ T cells.

The chain has TRBV7-8 and TRBJ2-7, with 7 positions matching TRBD2. The clonotype originates from a human donor with melanoma. Sequencing was done on a sample of tumor tissue. CDR3 amino acids: CASSFGGIRGEQYF. The CDR3 bases are TGTGCCAGCAGCTTCGGGGGGATAAGAGGCGAGCAGTACTTC. The whole variable domain, filled in from reference TRBV7-8 and TRBJ2-7, reads GAGVSQSPRYKVAKRGQDVALRCDPISGHVSLFWYQQALGQGPEFLTYFQNEAQLDKSGLPSDRFFAERPEGSVSTLKIQRTQQEDSAVYLCASSFGGIRGEQYFGPGTRLTVT.